The clone carrying this T cell receptor beta chain was seen a handful of times. This specimen belongs to a study of T-cell reconstitution after alpha-beta-depleted transplantation in children. Germline trimming cut 6 bases from V and 4 bases from J; bases unmatched to any gene: 6. The CDR3 contains 14 residues. The TCRbeta library was prepared with unique molecular identifiers. TCRdb itself ran the PCR reads through MiXCR, one entry per CDR3 protein. The table has about 540,000 distinct CDR3 sequences, approximately 20% seen once. This specimen consisted of PBMCs from the stem cell graft donor, obtained from the stem cell graft. The receptor was isolated from a human donor who donated a stem cell graft to a child with acute lymphoblastic leukemia. The chain joins TRBV12-3 or TRBV12-4 to TRBJ1-1, with 9 bases lining up with TRBD1. The CDR3 loop is CASSPTGGFTEAFF. CDR3 DNA: TGTGCCAGCAGCCCGACAGGGGGATTCACTGAAGCTTTCTTT.